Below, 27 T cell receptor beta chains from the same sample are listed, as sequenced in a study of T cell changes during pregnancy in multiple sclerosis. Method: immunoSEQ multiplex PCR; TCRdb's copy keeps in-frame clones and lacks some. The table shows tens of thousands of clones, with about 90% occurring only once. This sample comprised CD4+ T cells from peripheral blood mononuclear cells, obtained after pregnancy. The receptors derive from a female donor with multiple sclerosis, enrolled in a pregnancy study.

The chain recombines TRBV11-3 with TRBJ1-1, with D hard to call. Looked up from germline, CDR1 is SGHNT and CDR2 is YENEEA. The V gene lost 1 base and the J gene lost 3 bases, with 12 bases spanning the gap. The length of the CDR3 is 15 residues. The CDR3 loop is CASSLGGGYDTEAFF. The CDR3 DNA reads TGTGCCAGCAGCTTAGGGGGAGGTTACGACACTGAAGCTTTCTTT.

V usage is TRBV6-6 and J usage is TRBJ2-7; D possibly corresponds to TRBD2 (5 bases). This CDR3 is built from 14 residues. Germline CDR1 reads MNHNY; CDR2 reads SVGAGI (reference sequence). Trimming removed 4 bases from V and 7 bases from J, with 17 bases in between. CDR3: CASSSTGSPIEQYF. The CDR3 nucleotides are TGTGCCAGCAGTTCAACGGGGTCCCCGATAGAGCAGTACTTC.

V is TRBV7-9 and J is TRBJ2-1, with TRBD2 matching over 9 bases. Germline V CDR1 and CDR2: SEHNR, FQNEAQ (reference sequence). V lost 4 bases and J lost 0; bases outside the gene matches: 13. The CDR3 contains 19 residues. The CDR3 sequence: CASSSLSWGSGSSYNEQFF. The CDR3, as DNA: TGTGCCAGCAGCTCACTCTCCTGGGGTAGCGGGAGCTCCTACAATGAGCAGTTCTTC.

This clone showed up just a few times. CDR3 sequence: CASSQTLAGGPDTQYF. The CDR3, as DNA: TGCGCCAGCAGCCAAACCCTAGCGGGGGGACCAGATACGCAGTATTTT. The chain carries TRBV4-1 and TRBJ2-3; 11 bases are a match to TRBD2. The CDR3 length is 16 residues. The V gene end was trimmed by 2 bases and the J gene end by 4 bases; junction bases not matched to a gene: 5. Germline-derived CDR1 and CDR2 are MGHRA and YSYEKL.

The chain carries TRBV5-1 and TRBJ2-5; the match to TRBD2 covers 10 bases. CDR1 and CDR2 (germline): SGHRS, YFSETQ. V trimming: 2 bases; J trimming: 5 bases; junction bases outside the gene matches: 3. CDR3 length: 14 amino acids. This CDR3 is CASSLKLAGETQYF. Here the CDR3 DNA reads TGCGCCAGCAGCTTAAAACTAGCGGGGGAGACCCAGTACTTC.

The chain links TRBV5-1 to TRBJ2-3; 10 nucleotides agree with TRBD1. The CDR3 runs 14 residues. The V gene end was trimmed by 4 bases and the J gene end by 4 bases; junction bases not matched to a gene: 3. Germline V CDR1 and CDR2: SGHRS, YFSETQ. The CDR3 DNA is TGCGCCAGCAGCACCGGGACAGGGGCAGATACGCAGTATTTT. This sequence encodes CASSTGTGADTQYF.

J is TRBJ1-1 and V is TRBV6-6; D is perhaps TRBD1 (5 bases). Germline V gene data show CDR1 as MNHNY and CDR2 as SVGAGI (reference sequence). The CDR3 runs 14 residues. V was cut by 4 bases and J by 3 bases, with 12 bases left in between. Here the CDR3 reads CASSFQGTYTEAFF. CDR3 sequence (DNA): TGTGCCAGCAGTTTCCAGGGAACCTACACTGAAGCTTTCTTT.

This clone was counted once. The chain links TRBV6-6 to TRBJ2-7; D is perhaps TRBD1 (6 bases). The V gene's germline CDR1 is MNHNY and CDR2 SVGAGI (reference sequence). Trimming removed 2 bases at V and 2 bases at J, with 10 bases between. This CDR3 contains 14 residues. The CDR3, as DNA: TGTGCCAGCAGTTACGGGCAGGGGCCCTACGAGCAGTACTTC. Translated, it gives CASSYGQGPYEQYF.

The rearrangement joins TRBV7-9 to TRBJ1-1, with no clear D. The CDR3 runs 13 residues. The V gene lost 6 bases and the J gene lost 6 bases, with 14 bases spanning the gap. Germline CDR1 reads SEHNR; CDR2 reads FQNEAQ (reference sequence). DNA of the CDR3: TGTGCCAGCAGTTTGAGCGCTCCCTCTGAAGCTTTCTTT. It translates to CASSLSAPSEAFF.

The CDR3 DNA reads TGTGCCAGCAGTCTAGGGGGCAGTTCCGCGTCCTACAATGAGCAGTTCTTC. Protein: CASSLGGSSASYNEQFF. V usage is TRBV2 and J usage is TRBJ2-1; 7 nucleotides agree with TRBD1. The CDR3 extends over 17 amino acids. In germline, CDR1 is SNHLY, CDR2 FYNNEI. J was trimmed by 1 base and V by 5 bases; bases with no gene match: 11.

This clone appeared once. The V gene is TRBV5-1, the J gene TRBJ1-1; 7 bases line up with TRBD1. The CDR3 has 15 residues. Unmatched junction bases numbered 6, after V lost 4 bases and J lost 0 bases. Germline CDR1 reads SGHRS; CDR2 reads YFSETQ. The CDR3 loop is CASSERQGLNTEAFF. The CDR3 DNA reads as TGCGCCAGCAGCGAACGACAGGGTTTGAACACTGAAGCTTTCTTT.

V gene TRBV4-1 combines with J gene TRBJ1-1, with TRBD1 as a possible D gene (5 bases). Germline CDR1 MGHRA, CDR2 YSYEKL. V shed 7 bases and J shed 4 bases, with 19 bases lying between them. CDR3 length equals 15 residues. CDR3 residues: CASNTGRGRVTEAFF. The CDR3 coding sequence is TGCGCCAGCAACACGGGGCGGGGTAGGGTCACTGAAGCTTTCTTT.

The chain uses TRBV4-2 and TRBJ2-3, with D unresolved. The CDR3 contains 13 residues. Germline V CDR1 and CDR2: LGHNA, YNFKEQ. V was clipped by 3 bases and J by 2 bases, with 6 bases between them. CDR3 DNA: TGTGCCAGCAGCCAGTCCTACACAGATACGCAGTATTTT. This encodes CASSQSYTDTQYF.

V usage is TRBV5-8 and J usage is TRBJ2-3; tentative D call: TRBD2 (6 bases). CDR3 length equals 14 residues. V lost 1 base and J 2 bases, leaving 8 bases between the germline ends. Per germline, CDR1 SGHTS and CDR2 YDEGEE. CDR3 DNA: TGTGCCAGCAGCTTGCGGGGGACCACAGATACGCAGTATTTT. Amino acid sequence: CASSLRGTTDTQYF.

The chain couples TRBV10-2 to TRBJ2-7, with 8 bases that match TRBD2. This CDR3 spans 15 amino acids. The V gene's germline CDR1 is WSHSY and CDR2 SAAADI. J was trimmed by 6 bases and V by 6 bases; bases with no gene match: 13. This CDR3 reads CASRVAGRSLGEQYF. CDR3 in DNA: TGCGCCAGCAGGGTAGCGGGGAGGTCCCTCGGCGAGCAGTACTTC.

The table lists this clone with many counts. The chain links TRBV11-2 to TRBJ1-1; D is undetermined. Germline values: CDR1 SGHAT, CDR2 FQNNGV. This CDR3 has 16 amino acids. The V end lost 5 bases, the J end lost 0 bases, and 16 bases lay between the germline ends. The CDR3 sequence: CASSLRFGTVNTEAFF. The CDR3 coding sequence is TGTGCCAGCAGCCTCAGGTTTGGCACAGTGAACACTGAAGCTTTCTTT.

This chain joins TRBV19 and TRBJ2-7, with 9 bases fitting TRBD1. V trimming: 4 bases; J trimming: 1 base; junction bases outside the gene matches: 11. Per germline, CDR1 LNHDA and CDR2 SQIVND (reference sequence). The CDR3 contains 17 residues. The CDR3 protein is CASSTLRDRVGSYEQYF. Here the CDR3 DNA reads TGTGCCAGTAGTACCCTAAGGGACAGGGTAGGTTCCTACGAGCAGTACTTC.

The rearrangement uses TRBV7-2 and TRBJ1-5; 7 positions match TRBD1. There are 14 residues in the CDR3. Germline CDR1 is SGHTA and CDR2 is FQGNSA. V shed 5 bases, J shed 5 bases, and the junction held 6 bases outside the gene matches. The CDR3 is CASSEGQIYQPQHF. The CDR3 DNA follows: TGTGCCAGCAGCGAGGGACAGATTTATCAGCCCCAGCATTTT. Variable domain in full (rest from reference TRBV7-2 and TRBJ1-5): GAGVSQSPSNKVTEKGKDVELRCDPISGHTALYWYRQSLGQGLEFLIYFQGNSAPDKSGLPSDRFSAERTGGSVSTLTIQRTQQEDSAVYLCASSEGQIYQPQHFGDGTRLSIL.

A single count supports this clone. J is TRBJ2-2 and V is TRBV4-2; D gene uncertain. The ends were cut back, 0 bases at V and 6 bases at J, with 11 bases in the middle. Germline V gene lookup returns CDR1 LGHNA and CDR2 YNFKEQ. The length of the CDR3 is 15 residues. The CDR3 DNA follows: TGTGCCAGCAGCCAAGAGGTCCTAGTCCCCGGGGAGCTGTTTTTT. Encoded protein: CASSQEVLVPGELFF.

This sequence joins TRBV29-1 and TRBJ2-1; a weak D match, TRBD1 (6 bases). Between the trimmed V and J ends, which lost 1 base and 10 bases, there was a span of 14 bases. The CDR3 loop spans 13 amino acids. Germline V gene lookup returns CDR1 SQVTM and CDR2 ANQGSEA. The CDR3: CSVEGQGFSEQFF. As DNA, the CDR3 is TGCAGCGTTGAAGGGCAGGGGTTCAGCGAGCAGTTCTTC.

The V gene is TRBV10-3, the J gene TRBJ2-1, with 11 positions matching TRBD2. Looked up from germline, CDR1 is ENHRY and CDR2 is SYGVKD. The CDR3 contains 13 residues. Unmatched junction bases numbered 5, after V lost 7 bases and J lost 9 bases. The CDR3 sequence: CAITGTSGGEQFF. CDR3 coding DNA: TGTGCCATCACCGGGACTAGCGGAGGTGAGCAGTTCTTC.

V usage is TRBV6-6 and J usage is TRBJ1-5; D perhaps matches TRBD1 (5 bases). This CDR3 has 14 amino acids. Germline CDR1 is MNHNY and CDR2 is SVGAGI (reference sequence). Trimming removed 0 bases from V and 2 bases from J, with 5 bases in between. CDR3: CASSYSGGNQPQHF. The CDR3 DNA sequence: TGTGCCAGCAGTTACTCAGGGGGCAATCAGCCCCAGCATTTT.

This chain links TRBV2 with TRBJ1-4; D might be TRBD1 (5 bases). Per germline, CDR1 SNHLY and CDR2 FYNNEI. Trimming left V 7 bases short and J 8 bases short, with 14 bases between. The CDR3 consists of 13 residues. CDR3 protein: CASTSRVGEKLFF. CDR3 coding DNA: TGTGCCAGCACCAGCAGGGTCGGGGAAAAACTGTTTTTT.

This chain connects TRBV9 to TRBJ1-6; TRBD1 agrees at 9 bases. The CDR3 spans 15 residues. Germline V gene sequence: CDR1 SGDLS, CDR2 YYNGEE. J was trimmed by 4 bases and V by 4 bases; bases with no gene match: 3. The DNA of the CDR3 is TGTGCCAGCAGCACAGGGACAGGGTATAATTCACCCCTCCACTTT. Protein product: CASSTGTGYNSPLHF.

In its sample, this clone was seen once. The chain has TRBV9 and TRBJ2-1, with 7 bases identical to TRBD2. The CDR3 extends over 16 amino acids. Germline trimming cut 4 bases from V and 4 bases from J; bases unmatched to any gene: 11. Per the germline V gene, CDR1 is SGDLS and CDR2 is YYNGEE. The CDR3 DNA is TGTGCCAGCAGCTCGCCTAGCGGCCTGAAGTACAATGAGCAGTTCTTC. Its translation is CASSSPSGLKYNEQFF.

CDR3 bases: TGTGCCAGCGGCGGGGGCAACACTGAAGCTTTCTTT. Its translation: CASGGGNTEAFF. This chain joins TRBV9 and TRBJ1-1; a possible D gene is TRBD1 (6 bases). The V end was cut by 7 bases, the J end by 2 bases, with 9 bases between. The CDR3 consists of 12 residues. CDR1 and CDR2 (germline): SGDLS, YYNGEE.

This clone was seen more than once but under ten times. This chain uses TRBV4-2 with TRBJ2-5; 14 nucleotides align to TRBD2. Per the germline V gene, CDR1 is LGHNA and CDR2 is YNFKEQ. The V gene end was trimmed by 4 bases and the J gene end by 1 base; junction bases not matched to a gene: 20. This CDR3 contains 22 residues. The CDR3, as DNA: TGTGCCAGCAGCCGCGGGGTGGGTGCGCTGGGACTAGCGGGGGAACTCCAAGAGACCCAGTACTTC. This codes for CASSRGVGALGLAGELQETQYF.